The 23 T cell receptor beta chains given below trace back to one sample, sequenced in a study of blood T cell repertoires in COVID-19. Profiled with immunoSEQ multiplex PCR; TCRdb holds only in-frame clones, not every one. Among 160,000 or so clones listed, roughly 87% were seen once. The sequencing sample was made of PBMCs or T cells enriched from blood (not recorded which). The receptors come from a human donor with acute COVID-19. The donor label of this sample is uncertain.

V is TRBV12-5 and J is TRBJ1-2; TRBD1 is a possible D gene (5 bases). The CDR3 has 14 residues. Trimming pared 1 base from V and 5 bases from J, leaving 11 bases between. The germline CDR1 and CDR2 sequences are LGHNT and FRNRAP. The CDR3: CASGLERGGYGYTF. The CDR3 nucleotides are TGTGCTAGTGGTTTGGAAAGGGGTGGTTATGGCTACACCTTC.

The chain uses TRBV27 and TRBJ1-1; D is undetermined. From germline, CDR1 is MNHEY and CDR2 SMNVEV (reference sequence). Trimming removed 4 bases from V and 11 bases from J, with 11 bases in between. The CDR3 sequence is 11 residues long. This CDR3 is CASSSATGAFF. The CDR3 DNA follows: TGTGCCAGCAGTTCCGCCACGGGTGCTTTCTTT.

The chain carries TRBV6-5 and TRBJ1-5; tentative D call: TRBD1 (5 bases). V dropped 6 bases and J dropped 6 bases, with 12 bases sitting between them. In germline, CDR1 is MNHEY, CDR2 SVGAGI. The CDR3 consists of 13 residues. CDR3 amino acids: CASSQGYGQPQHF. The DNA for the CDR3 is TGTGCCAGCAGCCAGGGATATGGTCAGCCCCAGCATTTT.

V and J are TRBV7-9 and TRBJ2-7, with D possibly matching TRBD1 (6 bases). V lost 4 bases and J lost 6, with 16 bases in between. This CDR3 is 14 amino acids long. From germline, CDR1 is SEHNR and CDR2 FQNEAQ (reference sequence). CDR3 loop: CASSSAAGAGEQYF. CDR3 bases: TGTGCCAGCAGCTCCGCAGCAGGGGCCGGCGAGCAGTACTTC.

V gene TRBV7-9 combines with J gene TRBJ1-1; the match to TRBD1 covers 7 bases. Germline CDR1 is SEHNR and CDR2 is FQNEAQ (reference sequence). J lost 5 bases, V lost 5 bases, and 5 bases had no gene match. This CDR3 is 13 amino acids long. The CDR3 protein is CASSQTGETEAFF. The CDR3 nucleotides are TGTGCCAGCAGCCAAACAGGGGAAACTGAAGCTTTCTTT. The whole variable domain, remainder taken from reference TRBV7-9 and TRBJ1-1, is DTGVSQNPRHKITKRGQNVTFRCDPISEHNRLYWYRQTLGQGPEFLTYFQNEAQLEKSRLLSDRFSAERPKGSFSTLEIQRTEQGDSAMYLCASSQTGETEAFFGQGTRLTVV.

The chain couples TRBV11-2 to TRBJ2-7; 7 nucleotides agree with TRBD1. The CDR3 contains 14 residues. Unmatched junction bases numbered 5, after V lost 5 bases and J lost 1 base. Germline CDR1 SGHAT, CDR2 FQNNGV. In DNA form, the CDR3 reads TGTGCCAGCAGCGTACAGGGGTCTTCCTACGAGCAGTACTTC. Protein product: CASSVQGSSYEQYF.

V and J are TRBV4-3 and TRBJ1-1; the D gene is possibly TRBD1 (6 bases). The CDR3 loop spans 16 amino acids. V dropped 0 bases and J dropped 0 bases, with 11 bases sitting between them. Germline lookup yields CDR1 LGHNA and CDR2 YSLEER. CDR3 DNA sequence: TGCGCCAGCAGCCAAGATCTGACAGGTCTGAACACTGAAGCTTTCTTT. Amino acid sequence: CASSQDLTGLNTEAFF.

This chain links TRBV7-2 with TRBJ2-5; TRBD1 matches at 10 bases. J lost 5 bases, V lost 1 base, and 4 bases had no gene match. The CDR3 is 15 amino acids. In germline, CDR1 is SGHTA, CDR2 FQGNSA. CDR3 sequence reads: CASSLGQGAGETQYF. As DNA, the CDR3 is TGTGCCAGCAGCTTAGGACAGGGGGCCGGGGAGACCCAGTACTTC.

This chain uses TRBV4-1 with TRBJ1-3, with a tentative D call TRBD1 (5 bases). The CDR3 is 19 residues long. From germline, CDR1 is MGHRA and CDR2 YSYEKL. Trimming shortened V by 3 bases and J by 2 bases, and 23 bases separated the two germline ends. CDR3 sequence: CASSHPGGGRHDTGNTIYF. As DNA, the CDR3 is TGCGCCAGCAGCCACCCGGGGGGTGGCAGGCACGACACTGGAAACACCATATATTTT.

Only one count was recorded for this clone. The chain combines TRBV5-1 with TRBJ1-5, with D tentatively TRBD1 (5 bases). CDR1 SGHRS and CDR2 YFSETQ come from the germline V gene. V was cut by 2 bases and J by 1 base, with 10 bases left in between. The CDR3 consists of 15 residues. CDR3 amino acids: CASSFGRGSNQPQHF. Written as DNA, the CDR3 is TGCGCCAGCAGCTTCGGTAGGGGAAGCAATCAGCCCCAGCATTTT.

The chain is built from TRBV2 and TRBJ2-7; TRBD1 matches at 10 bases. The junction had 8 bases not matched to a gene; V was cut back by 4 bases and J by 5 bases. The CDR3 consists of 15 residues. Per the germline V gene, CDR1 is SNHLY and CDR2 is FYNNEI. The CDR3 nucleotides read TGTGCCAGCAGTGTCTGGACAGGGGGTATCAACGAGCAGTACTTC. Translated, it gives CASSVWTGGINEQYF. Variable domain in full (rest from reference TRBV2 and TRBJ2-7): EPEVTQTPSHQVTQMGQEVILRCVPISNHLYFYWYRQILGQKVEFLVSFYNNEISEKSEIFDDQFSVERPDGSNFTLKIRSTKLEDSAMYFCASSVWTGGINEQYFGPGTRLTVT.

This clone has just one count. The rearrangement uses TRBV9 and TRBJ1-6, with no clear D. The CDR3 extends over 12 amino acids. Germline V gene lookup returns CDR1 SGDLS and CDR2 YYNGEE. The V and J ends lost 2 bases and 9 bases respectively, with 6 bases between them. The CDR3 DNA reads as TGTGCCAGCAGCGTCAGCGGTTCACCCCTCCACTTT. Translated, it gives CASSVSGSPLHF.

CDR3 sequence reads: CAWKHANTGELFF. CDR3 in DNA: TGTGCCTGGAAACACGCGAACACCGGGGAGCTGTTTTTT. The chain carries TRBV30 and TRBJ2-2; D gene unclear. Trimming took off 4 bases at V and 0 bases at J, with 6 bases between the two ends. Germline loops: CDR1 GTSNPN, CDR2 SVGIG (reference sequence). This CDR3 has 13 amino acids.

V is TRBV21-1 and J is TRBJ2-7; no DNA check was done on the table's D call, TRBD2. TRBV21-1 constitutes a pseudogene. This CDR3 contains 17 residues. DNA for the CDR3: TGTGCCAGCACGAAAAATAGAGTAGCGGGGGGTAGGTACGAGCAGTACTTC. It is translated as CASTKNRVAGGRYEQYF.

The chain combines TRBV6-5 with TRBJ1-3; D is uncertain. V lost 6 bases, J lost 0 bases, and 9 bases lay in between. Germline CDR1 MNHEY, CDR2 SVGAGI. The CDR3 has 14 residues. CDR3 nucleotide sequence: TGTGCCAGCAGGGGCTGGATCTCTGGAAACACCATATATTTT. This translates into CASRGWISGNTIYF.

The CDR3 DNA sequence: TGTGCCAGCAGCTTGGACAGGGGAGGACAGCCCCAGCATTTT. Its translation: CASSLDRGGQPQHF. The chain has TRBV7-2 and TRBJ1-5, with TRBD1 identical over 9 bases. The CDR3 runs to 14 residues. Germline V gene sequence: CDR1 SGHTA, CDR2 FQGNSA. V shed 3 bases, J shed 7 bases, and the junction held 4 bases outside the gene matches.

The V call is TRBV15, the J call TRBJ1-4; a possible D gene is TRBD1 (6 bases). Trimming cost V 4 bases and J 4 bases, with 13 bases left between them. The CDR3 extends over 15 amino acids. CDR1 LNHNV and CDR2 YYDKDF come from the germline V gene (reference sequence). CDR3 bases: TGTGCCACCAGCACCGGACAGTCGGATAATGAAAAACTGTTTTTT. Its translation: CATSTGQSDNEKLFF.

For the CDR3, the DNA is TGTGCCAGCAGCCGGCTGGCTAGCGGCAGGGATACGCAGTATTTT. This codes for CASSRLASGRDTQYF. This chain uses TRBV13 with TRBJ2-3; 7 nucleotides align to TRBD2. The CDR3 runs to 15 residues. With V trimmed by 5 bases and J by 6 bases, 11 bases remained unmatched. Per germline, CDR1 PRHDT and CDR2 FYEKMQ (reference sequence).

The genes are TRBV18 and TRBJ2-7; maybe TRBD2 (5 bases). V dropped 3 bases and J dropped 2 bases, with 11 bases sitting between them. The length of the CDR3 is 14 residues. The V gene's germline CDR1 is KGHSH and CDR2 LQKENI. The CDR3 sequence is CASSPVGDTYEQYF. CDR3 coding DNA: TGTGCCAGCTCACCGGTGGGAGACACCTACGAGCAGTACTTC.

Many counts were recorded for this clone. Other DNA sequences within the sample encode an identical CDR3. The chain joins TRBV7-2 to TRBJ1-6; D unresolved. The CDR3 runs 16 residues. Trimming removed 1 base at V and 7 bases at J, with 14 bases between. Looked up from germline, CDR1 is SGHTA and CDR2 is FQGNSA. The CDR3 DNA is TGTGCCAGCAGCTTAGATGGCGCCGGGAACAATTCACCCCTCCACTTT. This translates into CASSLDGAGNNSPLHF. Full variable domain (rest looked up from reference TRBV7-2 and TRBJ1-6): GAGVSQSPSNKVTEKGKDVELRCDPISGHTALYWYRQSLGQGLEFLIYFQGNSAPDKSGLPSDRFSAERTGGSVSTLTIQRTQQEDSAVYLCASSLDGAGNNSPLHFGNGTRLTVT.

The V gene is TRBV7-6, the J gene TRBJ2-7, with 10 positions matching TRBD1. Germline values: CDR1 SGHVS, CDR2 FNYEAQ. This CDR3 spans 14 amino acids. With V trimmed by 5 bases and J by 2 bases, 3 bases remained unmatched. The CDR3: CASSRDRGPYEQYF. The CDR3 region has the DNA TGTGCCAGCAGCCGCGACAGGGGGCCCTACGAGCAGTACTTC.

J is TRBJ1-1 and V is TRBV6-2 or TRBV6-3; D not resolved. This CDR3 has 15 residues. Trimming shortened V by 4 bases and J by 6 bases, and 18 bases separated the two germline ends. From germline, CDR1 is MNHEY and CDR2 SVGEGT. The CDR3 DNA is TGTGCCAGCAGTTTTGAGTGGTCCCAAAGCGCTGAAGCTTTCTTT. Its protein product is CASSFEWSQSAEAFF.

The gene calls are TRBV12-5 and TRBJ2-2; 8 bases agree with TRBD2. Trimming removed 7 bases from V and 0 bases from J; junction bases left unmatched: 4. The CDR3 is made up of 15 amino acids. CDR1 is LGHNT, CDR2 FRNRAP, per germline. CDR3 DNA: TGTGCTAGTGCCCCGGGGGGGACGAACACCGGGGAGCTGTTTTTT. It is translated as CASAPGGTNTGELFF.